Reported below is one T cell receptor (beta chain). Its cognate antigen has yet to be identified. Base qualities were left out, and no much larger clone turns up one base away. Taken with the paper, the label for time point translates to: around 47 days after influenza vaccine administration. Library preparation was by RT-PCR. Sequencing used an Illumina HiSeq 2500. Using fastp trimming at Q25 and MiXCR clonotype assembly, TCRdb reanalyzed the public sequencing data and kept in-frame beta chains. Each entry is one CDR3 protein sequence, shown with its most common DNA and genes. In this sample the table shows some 480,000 distinct CDR3 sequences, 9.5% to 12% of which occur a single time. The top ten clonotypes cover about 12% of the sample. This record belongs to a study of response to subunit inactivated influenza vaccine (dated by TCRdb to the late 2010s). At the level of the whole study: To follow how T cells responded to a trivalent subunit inactivated influenza vaccine, the researchers relied on deep quantitative profiling of the T cell receptor repertoire.

Taken from the germline V gene, the CDR1 and CDR2 loops are SGHTA and FQGNSA. Cut back by 2 bases and 0 bases, the V and J ends lie 8 bases apart. The CDR3 numbers 16 residues from cysteine through phenylalanine. Of all the DNA, just the CDR3 is kept, 48 bases in frame from base 1. The research as a whole found: The authors suggested that each seasonal influenza vaccination may recruit only a limited number of new T cells.

This TCR was recovered from a man between 45 and 60 years old who received an inactivated influenza vaccine. Donor details come from another sample of the same person, matched by shared clones. The V and J genes are TRBV7-2 and TRBJ2-6, with no confidently assigned D gene. This specimen consisted of PBMCs from blood, obtained roughly 6 weeks after vaccination. CDR3 sequence: CASSLLVGSGANVLTF. The bases read TGTGCCAGCAGCTTACTCGTGGGCTCTGGGGCCAACGTCCTGACTTTC.